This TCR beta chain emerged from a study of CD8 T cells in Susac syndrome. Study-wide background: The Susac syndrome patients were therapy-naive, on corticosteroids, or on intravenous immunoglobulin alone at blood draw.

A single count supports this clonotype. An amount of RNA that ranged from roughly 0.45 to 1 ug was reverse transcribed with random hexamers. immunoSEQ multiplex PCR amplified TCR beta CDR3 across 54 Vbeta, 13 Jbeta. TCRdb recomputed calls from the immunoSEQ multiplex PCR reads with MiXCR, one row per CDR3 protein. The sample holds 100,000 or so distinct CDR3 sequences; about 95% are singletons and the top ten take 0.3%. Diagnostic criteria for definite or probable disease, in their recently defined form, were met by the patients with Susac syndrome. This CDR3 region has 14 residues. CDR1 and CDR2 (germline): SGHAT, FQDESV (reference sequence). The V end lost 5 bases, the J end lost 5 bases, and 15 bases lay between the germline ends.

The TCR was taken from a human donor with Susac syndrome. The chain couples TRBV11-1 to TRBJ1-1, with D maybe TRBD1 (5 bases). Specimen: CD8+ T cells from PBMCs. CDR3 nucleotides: TGTGCCAGCAGCCCCAGGGATGAGGTAACTGAAGCTTTCTTT. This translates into CASSPRDEVTEAFF.